This entry is about one TCR beta chain. Its specificity is unknown. The CDR3 contains 14 residues. Germline lookup yields CDR1 MNHEY and CDR2 SVGAGI. The V and J ends lost 4 bases and 4 bases respectively, with 13 bases between them. This entry is derived from a study of regulatory dendritic cells for organ transplantation. The data were produced by immunoSEQ multiplex PCR, yet TCRdb's version contains in-frame clones alone and is incomplete. The repertoire has 7,500 to 8,500 clones, roughly 64% of them found once; the top ten carry 3.5% to 4.5%. Sorted T cells were CFSE-labeled and cultured approximately five days with allogeneic regulatory or mature dendritic cells at 1:10.

This sequence joins TRBV6-5 and TRBJ1-1, with D perhaps matching TRBD1 (5 bases). Sequences were obtained from memory CD4+ T cells from blood cultured with dendritic cells. Subset described: CD45RO+ memory T cells. The sequence came from a human donor in good health. This chain's CDR3 is CASSLTDKGTEAFF. The CDR3 region has the DNA TGTGCCAGCAGTTTAACGGACAAGGGCACTGAAGCTTTCTTT.